This T cell receptor beta chain was recorded in a study of T cells in Graves' hyperthyroidism and ophthalmopathy. Using RNA transcripts as the source, TCR beta CDR3 regions were amplified. The TCR CDR3 was amplified in a first-round RT-PCR using the HTBI primer set. TCRdb analysed the multiplex PCR reads with MiXCR anew, one entry per CDR3 protein. The data show roughly 560,000 distinct CDR3 sequences, around 15% seen once. CDR3 length: 13 amino acids. Trimming left V 2 bases short and J 3 bases short, with 7 bases between. The germline CDR1 and CDR2 sequences are MNHEY and SVGEGT. This clonotype was seen at least ten times. Exclusions: uncontrolled infection, other autoimmune disease, pregnancy, lactation.

Sequencing was performed on blood. The J gene is TRBJ2-5, the V gene TRBV6-2 or TRBV6-3; D gene ambiguous. This TCR derives from a woman aged 40 to 50 with Graves' ophthalmopathy. Here the CDR3 reads CASSYQAEETQYF. CDR3 DNA sequence: TGTGCCAGCAGTTACCAGGCCGAAGAGACCCAGTACTTC.